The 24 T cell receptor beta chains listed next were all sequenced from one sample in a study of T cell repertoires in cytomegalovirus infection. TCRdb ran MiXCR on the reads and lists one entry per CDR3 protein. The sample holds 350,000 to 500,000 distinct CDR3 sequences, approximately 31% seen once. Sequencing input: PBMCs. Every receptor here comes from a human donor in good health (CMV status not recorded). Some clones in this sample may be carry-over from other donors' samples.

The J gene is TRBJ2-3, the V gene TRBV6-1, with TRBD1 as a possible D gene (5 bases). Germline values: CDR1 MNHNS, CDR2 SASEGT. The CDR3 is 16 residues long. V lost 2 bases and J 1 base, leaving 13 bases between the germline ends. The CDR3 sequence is CASSEIDVGRTDTQYF. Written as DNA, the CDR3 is TGTGCCAGCAGTGAAATAGACGTGGGGCGCACAGATACGCAGTATTTT.

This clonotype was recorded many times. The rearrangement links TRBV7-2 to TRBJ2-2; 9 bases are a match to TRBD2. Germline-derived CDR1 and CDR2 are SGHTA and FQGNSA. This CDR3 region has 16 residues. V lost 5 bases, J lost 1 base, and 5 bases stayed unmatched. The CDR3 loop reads CASSPGSGGNTGELFF. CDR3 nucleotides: TGTGCCAGCAGCCCGGGTAGCGGGGGGAACACCGGGGAGCTGTTTTTT.

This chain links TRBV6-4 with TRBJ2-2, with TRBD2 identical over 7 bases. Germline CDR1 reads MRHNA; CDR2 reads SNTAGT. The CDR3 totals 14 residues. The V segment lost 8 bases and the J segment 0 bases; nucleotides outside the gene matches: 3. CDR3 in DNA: TGTGCCAGCGCAGCGGGGTCGAACACCGGGGAGCTGTTTTTT. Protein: CASAAGSNTGELFF.

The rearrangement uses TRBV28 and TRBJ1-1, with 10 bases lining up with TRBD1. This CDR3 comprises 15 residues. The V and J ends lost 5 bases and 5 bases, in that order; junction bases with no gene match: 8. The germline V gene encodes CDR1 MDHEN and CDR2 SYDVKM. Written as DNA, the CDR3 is TGTGCCAGCAGTCAGACGACAGGGGGCAGAACTGAAGCTTTCTTT. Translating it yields CASSQTTGGRTEAFF.

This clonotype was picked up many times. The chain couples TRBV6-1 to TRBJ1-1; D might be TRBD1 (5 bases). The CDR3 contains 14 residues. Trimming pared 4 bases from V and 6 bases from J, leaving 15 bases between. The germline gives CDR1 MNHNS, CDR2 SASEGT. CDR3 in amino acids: CASSAATDRPEAFF. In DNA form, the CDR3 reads TGTGCCAGCAGTGCGGCGACAGATCGGCCTGAAGCTTTCTTT.

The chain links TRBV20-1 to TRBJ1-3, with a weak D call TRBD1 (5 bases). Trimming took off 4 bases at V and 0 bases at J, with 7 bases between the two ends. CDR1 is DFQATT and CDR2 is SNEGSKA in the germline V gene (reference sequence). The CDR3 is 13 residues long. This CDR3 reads CSATGVSGNTIYF. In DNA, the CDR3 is TGCAGTGCTACGGGGGTCTCTGGAAACACCATATATTTT.

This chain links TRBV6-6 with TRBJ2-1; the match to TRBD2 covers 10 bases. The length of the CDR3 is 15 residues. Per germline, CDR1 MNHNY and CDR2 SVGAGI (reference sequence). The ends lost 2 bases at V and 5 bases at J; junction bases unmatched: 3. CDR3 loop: CASSYSGGGDNEQFF. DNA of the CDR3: TGTGCCAGCAGTTACAGCGGGGGGGGGGACAATGAGCAGTTCTTC.

CDR3 in DNA: TGCAGCGTTGAAGAAAGACTCTCGACCACTGAAGCTTTCTTT. Residues: CSVEERLSTTEAFF. The chain is built from TRBV29-1 and TRBJ1-1; D ambiguous. Germline lookup yields CDR1 SQVTM and CDR2 ANQGSEA. V was cut by 0 bases and J by 4 bases, with 12 bases left in between. The CDR3 contains 14 residues.

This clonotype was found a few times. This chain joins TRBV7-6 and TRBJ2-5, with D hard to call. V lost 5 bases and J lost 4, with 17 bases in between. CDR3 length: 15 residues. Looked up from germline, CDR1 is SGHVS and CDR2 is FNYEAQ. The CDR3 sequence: CASSPPGRLTETQYF. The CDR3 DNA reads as TGTGCCAGCAGCCCTCCTGGGCGGTTGACAGAGACCCAGTACTTC.

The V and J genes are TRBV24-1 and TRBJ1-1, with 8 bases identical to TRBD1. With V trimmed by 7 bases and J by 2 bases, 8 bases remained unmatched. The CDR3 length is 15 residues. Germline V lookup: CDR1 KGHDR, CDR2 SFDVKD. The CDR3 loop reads CATRSGGPLNTEAFF. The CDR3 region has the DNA TGTGCCACCAGATCAGGGGGCCCGCTAAACACTGAAGCTTTCTTT.

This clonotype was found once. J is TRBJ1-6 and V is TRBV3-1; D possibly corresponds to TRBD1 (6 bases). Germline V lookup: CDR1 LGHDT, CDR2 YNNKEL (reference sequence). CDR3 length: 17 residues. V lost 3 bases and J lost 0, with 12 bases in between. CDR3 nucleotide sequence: TGTGCCAGCAGCCAGGATGACAGGAGCTCCTATAATTCACCCCTCCACTTT. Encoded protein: CASSQDDRSSYNSPLHF.

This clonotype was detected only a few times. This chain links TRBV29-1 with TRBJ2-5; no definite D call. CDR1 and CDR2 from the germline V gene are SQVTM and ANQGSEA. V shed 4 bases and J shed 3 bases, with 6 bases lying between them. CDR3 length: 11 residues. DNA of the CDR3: TGCAGCGTTGGTTCCGAAGAGACCCAGTACTTC. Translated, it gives CSVGSEETQYF.

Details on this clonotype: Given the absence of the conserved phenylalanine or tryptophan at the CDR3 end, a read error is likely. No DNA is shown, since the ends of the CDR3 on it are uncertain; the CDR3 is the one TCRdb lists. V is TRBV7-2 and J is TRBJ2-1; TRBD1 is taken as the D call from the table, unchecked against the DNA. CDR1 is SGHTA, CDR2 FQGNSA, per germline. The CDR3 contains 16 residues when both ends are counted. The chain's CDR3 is CASSFSGGSSYNEQLL.

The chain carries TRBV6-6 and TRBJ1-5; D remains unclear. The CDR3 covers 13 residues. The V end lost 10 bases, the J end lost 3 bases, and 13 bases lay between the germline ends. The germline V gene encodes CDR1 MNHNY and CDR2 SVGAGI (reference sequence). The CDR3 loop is CANTRPPNQPQHF. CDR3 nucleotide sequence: TGTGCCAACACCCGGCCCCCCAATCAGCCCCAGCATTTT.

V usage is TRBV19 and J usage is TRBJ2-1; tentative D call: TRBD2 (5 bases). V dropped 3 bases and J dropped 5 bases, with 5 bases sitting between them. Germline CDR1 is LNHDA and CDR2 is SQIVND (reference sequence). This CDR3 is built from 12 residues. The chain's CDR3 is CASSIGNNEQFF. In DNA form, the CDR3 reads TGTGCCAGTAGTATCGGGAACAATGAGCAGTTCTTC.

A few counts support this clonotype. CDR3 residues: CASSLSGSLTIQYF. CDR3 nucleotides: TGTGCCAGCAGTTTATCGGGCAGTCTGACCATTCAGTACTTC. The chain is built from TRBV28 and TRBJ2-4; D call uncertain. The CDR3 consists of 14 residues. Germline CDR1 is MDHEN and CDR2 is SYDVKM. Trimming took off 1 base at V and 9 bases at J, with 13 bases between the two ends.

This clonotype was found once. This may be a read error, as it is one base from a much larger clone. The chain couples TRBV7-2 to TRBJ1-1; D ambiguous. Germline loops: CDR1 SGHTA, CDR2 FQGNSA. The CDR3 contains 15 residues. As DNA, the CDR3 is TGTGCCATCAGCCCGGGGATCGCTTGGAACACTGAAGCTTTCTTT. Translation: CAISPGIAWNTEAFF.

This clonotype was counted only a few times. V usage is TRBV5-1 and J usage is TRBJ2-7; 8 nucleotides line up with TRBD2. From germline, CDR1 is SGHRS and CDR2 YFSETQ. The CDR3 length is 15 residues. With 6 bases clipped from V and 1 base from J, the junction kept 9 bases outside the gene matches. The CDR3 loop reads CASKMSGGNSYEQYF. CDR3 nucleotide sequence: TGCGCCAGCAAGATGAGCGGGGGTAATTCCTACGAGCAGTACTTC.

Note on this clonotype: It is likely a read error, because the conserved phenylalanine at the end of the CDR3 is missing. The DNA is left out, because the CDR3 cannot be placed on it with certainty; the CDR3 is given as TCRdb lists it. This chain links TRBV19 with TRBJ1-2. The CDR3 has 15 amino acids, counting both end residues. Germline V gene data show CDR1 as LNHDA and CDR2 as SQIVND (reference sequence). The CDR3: CASSLTYRQGYGYTI.

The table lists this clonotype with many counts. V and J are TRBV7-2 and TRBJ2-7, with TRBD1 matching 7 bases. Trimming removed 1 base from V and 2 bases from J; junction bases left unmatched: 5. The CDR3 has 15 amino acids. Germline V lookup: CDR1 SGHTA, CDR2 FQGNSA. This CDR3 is CASSLGRTGTYEQYF. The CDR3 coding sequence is TGTGCCAGCAGCTTAGGACGGACAGGAACCTACGAGCAGTACTTC.

The CDR3 DNA follows: TGTGCCAGCAGCTCCCCCCGGACTAGCGGGGCTGTGCTGTACTTC. Translated: CASSSPRTSGAVLYF. The chain joins TRBV7-2 to TRBJ2-7; 12 bases are shared with TRBD2. J was trimmed by 12 bases and V by 4 bases; bases with no gene match: 13. CDR3 length: 15 amino acids. Germline assignment: CDR1 SGHTA and CDR2 FQGNSA.

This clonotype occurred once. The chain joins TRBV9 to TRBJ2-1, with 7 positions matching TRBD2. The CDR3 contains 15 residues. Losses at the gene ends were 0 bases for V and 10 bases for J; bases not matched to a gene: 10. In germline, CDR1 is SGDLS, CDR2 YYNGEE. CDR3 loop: CASSVDGTTFKEQFF. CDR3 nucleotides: TGTGCCAGCAGCGTAGACGGGACTACCTTCAAGGAGCAGTTCTTC. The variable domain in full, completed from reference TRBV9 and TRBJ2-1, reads DSGVTQTPKHLITATGQRVTLRCSPRSGDLSVYWYQQSLDQGLQFLIQYYNGEERAKGNILERFSAQQFPDLHSELNLSSLELGDSALYFCASSVDGTTFKEQFFGPGTRLTVL.

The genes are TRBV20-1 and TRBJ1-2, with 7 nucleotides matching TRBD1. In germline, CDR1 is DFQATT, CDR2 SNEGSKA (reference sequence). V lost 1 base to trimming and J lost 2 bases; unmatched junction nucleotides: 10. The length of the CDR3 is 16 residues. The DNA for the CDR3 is TGCAGTGCTAGAGGGACAGGCGTACCGGAAAACTATGGCTACACCTTC. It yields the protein CSARGTGVPENYGYTF.

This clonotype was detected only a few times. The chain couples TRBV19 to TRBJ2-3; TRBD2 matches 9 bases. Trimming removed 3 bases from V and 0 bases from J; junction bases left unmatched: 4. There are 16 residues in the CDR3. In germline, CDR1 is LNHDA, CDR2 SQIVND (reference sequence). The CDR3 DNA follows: TGTGCCAGTAGTATCCCAGCGGGGGGCAGCACAGATACGCAGTATTTT. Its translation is CASSIPAGGSTDTQYF.